This TCR beta chain was sequenced for a study of response to subunit inactivated influenza vaccine. CDR3 size: 16 residues. Germline CDR1 is SEHNR and CDR2 is FQNEAQ (reference sequence). TCRdb re-called the RT-PCR reads with MiXCR, one entry per CDR3 protein. The sample lists about 500,000 distinct CDR3 sequences; 16% were seen once. This clonotype was recorded many times. A read error may account for a junction end that differs from germline. Source: CD4+ T cells sorted from PBMCs, taken roughly 24 months after vaccination. This chain links TRBV7-9 with TRBJ2-2; TRBD2 matches at 9 bases. The receptor's source is a man aged 45-69 years who received an inactivated influenza vaccine. This CDR3 reads CASSLASGANTGELFF. In DNA, the CDR3 is TGCGCCAGCAGCCTGGCTAGCGGGGCGAACACCGGGGAGCTGTTTTTT.